The TCR beta chain described here comes from a study of blood T cell repertoires in COVID-19. Study information: COVID-19 samples collected from the United States, Italy and Spain covered acute and convalescent phases. Sources were T cells, B-cell-depleted T cells, or PBMCs; the material itself was cDNA or gDNA.

CDR3 length: 14 amino acids. Germline V lookup: CDR1 MNHEY, CDR2 SVGAGI. The ends were cut back, 2 bases at V and 7 bases at J, with 12 bases in the middle. The authors' processing: Nucleated cell number was recorded as an estimate derived from reference gene primer amplification. Sequencing used immunoSEQ multiplex PCR; TCRdb keeps in-frame clones, though not all of them. V and J calls plus clone size are reproduced from that table; the DNA served to infer D and trimming. The table shows more than 85,000 clones, with 82% occurring only once. The gene calls are TRBV6-5 and TRBJ1-5, with D maybe TRBD1 (5 bases). Sequencing was carried out using peripheral blood. The TCR comes from an elderly man with acute or convalescent COVID-19. The CDR3 region has the DNA TGTGCCAGCAGTTACGCAGGGACTAGCCAGCCCCAGCATTTT. This codes for CASSYAGTSQPQHF.